The 8 T cell receptor beta chains presented below share a single source sample, sequenced in a study of response to subunit inactivated influenza vaccine. TCRdb recomputed calls from the RT-PCR reads with MiXCR, one row per CDR3 protein. The table has some 500,000 distinct CDR3 sequences, approximately 24% seen once. The sample here was CD4+ T cells sorted from PBMCs, taken about 5 days after vaccination. Every receptor here comes from a man aged 45 to 65 who received an inactivated influenza vaccine.

This clonotype was counted between two and nine times. The rearrangement joins TRBV7-9 to TRBJ1-2; D call uncertain. CDR3 length: 14 residues. CDR1 is SEHNR and CDR2 is FQNEAQ in the germline V gene (reference sequence). V lost 6 bases to trimming and J lost 0 bases, with 11 bases between them. CDR3 coding DNA: TGTGCCAGCAGTCAAGCCGCGGCTAACTATGGCTACACCTTC. This sequence encodes CASSQAAANYGYTF.

In its sample, this clonotype was seen a few times. The chain is built from TRBV7-2 and TRBJ1-2, with D possibly being TRBD1 (6 bases). CDR1 and CDR2 from the germline V gene are SGHTA and FQGNSA. The CDR3 is 14 amino acids. Trimming stripped 7 bases from V and 5 bases from J, with 17 bases between. The CDR3 coding sequence is TGTGCCAGCACCCCAACCGGGACACGGTATGGCTACACCTTC. This gives the protein CASTPTGTRYGYTF.

The V and J genes are TRBV20-1 and TRBJ2-1, with TRBD1 matching over 7 bases. Trimming took 3 bases from V and 4 from J; bases not matched to a gene: 6. The CDR3 is 14 amino acids. Germline CDR1 reads DFQATT; CDR2 reads SNEGSKA (reference sequence). CDR3 protein: CSASARGLYNEQFF. Here the CDR3 DNA reads TGCAGTGCTAGTGCCAGGGGGTTATACAATGAGCAGTTCTTC.

The chain combines TRBV18 with TRBJ1-1, with TRBD1 matching 9 bases. The CDR3 runs to 15 residues. Germline CDR1 reads KGHSH; CDR2 reads LQKENI. V gave up 3 bases and J gave up 8 bases; unmatched junction bases: 10. The CDR3 reads CASSPAQGAFMEAFF. The CDR3 DNA follows: TGTGCCAGCTCACCGGCACAGGGGGCGTTTATGGAAGCTTTCTTT.

This clonotype has a count of ten or more. The V and J genes are TRBV5-1 and TRBJ2-1, with 12 bases fitting TRBD2. The CDR3 is 20 amino acids. Trimming took 2 bases from V and 2 from J; bases not matched to a gene: 14. CDR1 and CDR2 from the germline V gene are SGHRS and YFSETQ. Here the CDR3 DNA reads TGCGCCAGCAGCTTCATTGCCGCTAGCGGGAGGGCCTTGGCCTACAATGAGCAGTTCTTC. Its protein is CASSFIAASGRALAYNEQFF.

This chain uses TRBV7-2 with TRBJ1-2, with no clear D. This CDR3 is 12 amino acids long. The V and J ends lost 6 bases and 8 bases respectively, with 13 bases between them. Germline V lookup: CDR1 SGHTA, CDR2 FQGNSA. The CDR3 DNA reads TGTGCCAGCAGAACGGCCGGGTACGGCTACACCTTC. Translation gives CASRTAGYGYTF.

This chain joins TRBV10-3 and TRBJ1-1; 8 nucleotides match TRBD1. V trimming: 10 bases; J trimming: 0 bases; junction bases outside the gene matches: 10. Germline V gene sequence: CDR1 ENHRY, CDR2 SYGVKD. The CDR3 has 15 amino acids. Here the CDR3 DNA reads TGTGCCACCTCAGGGGGCGCAAGGATGAACACTGAAGCTTTCTTT. Its translation: CATSGGARMNTEAFF.

The sample holds many counts of this clonotype. This rearrangement joins TRBV29-1 to TRBJ2-2; D call uncertain. V lost 5 bases and J 1 base, leaving 5 bases between the germline ends. From germline, CDR1 is SQVTM and CDR2 ANQGSEA. The CDR3 runs to 12 residues. This CDR3 is CSVRLNTGELFF. The CDR3 region has the DNA TGCAGCGTTAGATTGAACACCGGGGAGCTGTTTTTT.